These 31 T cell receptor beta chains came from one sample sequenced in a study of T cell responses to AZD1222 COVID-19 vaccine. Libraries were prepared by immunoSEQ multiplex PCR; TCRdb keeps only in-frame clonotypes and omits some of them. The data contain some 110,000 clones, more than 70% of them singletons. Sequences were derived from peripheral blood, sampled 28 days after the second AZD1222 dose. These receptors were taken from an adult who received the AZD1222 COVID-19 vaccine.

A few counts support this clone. CDR3 protein: CASRTGPLNTEAFF. The CDR3 DNA follows: TGCGCCAGCAGGACAGGCCCCTTGAACACTGAAGCTTTCTTT. J is TRBJ1-1 and V is TRBV4-1, with D perhaps TRBD1 (6 bases). V was cut by 6 bases and J by 0 bases, with 11 bases left in between. This CDR3 spans 14 amino acids. CDR1 is MGHRA, CDR2 YSYEKL, per germline.

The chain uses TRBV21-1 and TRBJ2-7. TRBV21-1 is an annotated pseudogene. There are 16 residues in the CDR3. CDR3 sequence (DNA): TGTGCCAGCAGCAAAGGCCAAAACGGGGCGGCTTACGAGCAGTACTTC. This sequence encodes CASSKGQNGAAYEQYF.

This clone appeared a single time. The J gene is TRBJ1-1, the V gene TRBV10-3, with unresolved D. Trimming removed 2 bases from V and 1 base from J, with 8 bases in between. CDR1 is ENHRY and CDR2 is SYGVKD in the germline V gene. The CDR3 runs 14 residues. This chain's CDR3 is CAISERLPNTEAFF. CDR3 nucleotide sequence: TGTGCCATCAGTGAGCGGCTTCCGAACACTGAAGCTTTCTTT.

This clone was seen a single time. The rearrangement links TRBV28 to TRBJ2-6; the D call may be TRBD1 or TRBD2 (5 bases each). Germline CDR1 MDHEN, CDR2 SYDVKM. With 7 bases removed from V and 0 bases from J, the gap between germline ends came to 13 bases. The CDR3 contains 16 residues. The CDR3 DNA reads TGTGCCAGCACGACAGCTAGCACCTCTGGGGCCAACGTCCTGACTTTC. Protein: CASTTASTSGANVLTF.

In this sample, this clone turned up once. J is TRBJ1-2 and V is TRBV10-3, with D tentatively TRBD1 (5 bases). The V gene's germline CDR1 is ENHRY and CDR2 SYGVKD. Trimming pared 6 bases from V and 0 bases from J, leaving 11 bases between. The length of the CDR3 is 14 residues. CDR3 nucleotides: TGTGCCATCAGGGCAGGGTCCCCTAACTATGGCTACACCTTC. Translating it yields CAIRAGSPNYGYTF.

CDR3 sequence reads: CASRRTSLSYNEQFF. The CDR3 DNA reads as TGTGCCAGTCGAAGGACTAGCCTCTCCTACAATGAGCAGTTCTTC. V gene TRBV2 combines with J gene TRBJ2-1; 8 bases are shared with TRBD2. V gave up 9 bases and J gave up 0 bases; unmatched junction bases: 7. This CDR3 comprises 15 residues. Germline V CDR1 and CDR2: SNHLY, FYNNEI.

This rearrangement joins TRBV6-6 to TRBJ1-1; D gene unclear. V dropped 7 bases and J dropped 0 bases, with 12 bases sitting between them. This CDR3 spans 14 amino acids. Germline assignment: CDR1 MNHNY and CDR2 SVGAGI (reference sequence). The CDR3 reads CASIRSGVNTEAFF. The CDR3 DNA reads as TGTGCCAGCATCCGTTCGGGAGTGAACACTGAAGCTTTCTTT.

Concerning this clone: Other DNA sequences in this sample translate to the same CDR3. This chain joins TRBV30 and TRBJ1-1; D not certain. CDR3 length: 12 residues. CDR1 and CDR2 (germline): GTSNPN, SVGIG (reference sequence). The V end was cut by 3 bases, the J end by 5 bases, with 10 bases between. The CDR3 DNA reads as TGTGCCTGGAGGGCTCAAGGGACTGAAGCTTTCTTT. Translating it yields CAWRAQGTEAFF.

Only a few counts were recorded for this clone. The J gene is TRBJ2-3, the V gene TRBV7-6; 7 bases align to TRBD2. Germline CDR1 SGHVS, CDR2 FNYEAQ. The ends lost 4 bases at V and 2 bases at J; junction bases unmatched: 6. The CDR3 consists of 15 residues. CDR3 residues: CASSSTGLTTDTQYF. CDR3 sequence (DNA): TGTGCCAGCAGCTCCACGGGACTAACCACAGATACGCAGTATTTT. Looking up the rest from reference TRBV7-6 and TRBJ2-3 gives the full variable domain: GAGVSQSPRYKVTKRGQDVALRCDPISGHVSLYWYRQALGQGPEFLTYFNYEAQQDKSGLPNDRFSAERPEGSISTLTIQRTEQRDSAMYRCASSSTGLTTDTQYFGPGTRLTVL.

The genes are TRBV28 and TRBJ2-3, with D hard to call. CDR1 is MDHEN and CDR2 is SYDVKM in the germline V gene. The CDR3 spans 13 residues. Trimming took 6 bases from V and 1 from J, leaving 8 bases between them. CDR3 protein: CASSPSGTDTQYF. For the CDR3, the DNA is TGTGCCAGCAGCCCTAGTGGCACAGATACGCAGTATTTT.

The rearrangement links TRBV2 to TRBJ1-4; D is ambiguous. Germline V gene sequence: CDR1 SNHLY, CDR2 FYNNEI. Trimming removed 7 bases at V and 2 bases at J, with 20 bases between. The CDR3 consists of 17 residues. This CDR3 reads CASTRSAVFRTNEKLFF. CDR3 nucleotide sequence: TGTGCCAGCACCCGGTCGGCAGTGTTTCGGACTAATGAAAAACTGTTTTTT.

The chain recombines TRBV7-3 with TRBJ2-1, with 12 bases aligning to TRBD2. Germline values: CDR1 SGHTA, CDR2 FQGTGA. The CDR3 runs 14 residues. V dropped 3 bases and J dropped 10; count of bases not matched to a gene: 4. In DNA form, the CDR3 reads TGTGCCAGCAGCTTTTCTAGCGGGAGGGGGGAGCAGTTCTTC. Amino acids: CASSFSSGRGEQFF. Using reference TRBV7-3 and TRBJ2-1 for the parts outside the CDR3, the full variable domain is GAGVSQTPSNKVTEKGKYVELRCDPISGHTALYWYRQSLGQGPEFLIYFQGTGAADDSGLPNDRFFAVRPEGSVSTLKIQRTERGDSAVYLCASSFSSGRGEQFFGPGTRLTVL.

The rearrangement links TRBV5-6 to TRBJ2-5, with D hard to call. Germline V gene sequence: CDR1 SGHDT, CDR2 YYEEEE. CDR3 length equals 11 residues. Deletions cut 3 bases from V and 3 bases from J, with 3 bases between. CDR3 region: CASSYEETQYF. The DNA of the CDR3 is TGTGCCAGCAGCTATGAAGAGACCCAGTACTTC.

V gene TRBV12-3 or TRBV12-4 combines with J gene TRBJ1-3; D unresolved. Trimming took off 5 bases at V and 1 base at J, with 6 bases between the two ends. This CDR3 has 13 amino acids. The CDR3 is CASSPSSGNTIYF. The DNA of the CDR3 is TGTGCCAGCAGTCCTAGTTCTGGAAACACCATATATTTT.

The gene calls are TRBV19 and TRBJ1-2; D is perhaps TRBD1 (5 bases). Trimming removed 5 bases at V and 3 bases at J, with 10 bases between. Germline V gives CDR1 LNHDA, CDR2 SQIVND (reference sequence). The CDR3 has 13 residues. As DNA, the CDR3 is TGTGCCAGTAGTCAGGGTGGGGACTATGGCTACACCTTC. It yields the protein CASSQGGDYGYTF. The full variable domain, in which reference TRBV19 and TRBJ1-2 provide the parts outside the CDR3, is DGGITQSPKYLFRKEGQNVTLSCEQNLNHDAMYWYRQDPGQGLRLIYYSQIVNDFQKGDIAEGYSVSREKKESFPLTVTSAQKNPTAFYLCASSQGGDYGYTFGSGTRLTVV.

The CDR3 DNA sequence: TGCGCCAGCAGCTATACAGGGCTTGGGGAAAAACTGTTTTTT. This sequence encodes CASSYTGLGEKLFF. The rearrangement uses TRBV5-1 and TRBJ1-4, with a weak D call TRBD1 (6 bases). The CDR3 consists of 14 residues. In germline, CDR1 is SGHRS, CDR2 YFSETQ. V lost 3 bases and J 8 bases, leaving 14 bases between the germline ends.

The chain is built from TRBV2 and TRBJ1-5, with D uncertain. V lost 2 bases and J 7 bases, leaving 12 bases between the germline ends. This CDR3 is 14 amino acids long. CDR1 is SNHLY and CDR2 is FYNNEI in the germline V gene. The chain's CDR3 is CASSESWGGQPQHF. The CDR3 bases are TGTGCCAGCAGTGAATCGTGGGGTGGGCAGCCCCAGCATTTT.

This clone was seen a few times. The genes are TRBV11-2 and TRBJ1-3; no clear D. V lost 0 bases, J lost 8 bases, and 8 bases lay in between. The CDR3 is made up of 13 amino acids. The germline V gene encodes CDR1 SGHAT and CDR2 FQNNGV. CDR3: CASSLESWDTIYF. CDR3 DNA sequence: TGTGCCAGCAGCTTAGAATCTTGGGACACCATATATTTT.

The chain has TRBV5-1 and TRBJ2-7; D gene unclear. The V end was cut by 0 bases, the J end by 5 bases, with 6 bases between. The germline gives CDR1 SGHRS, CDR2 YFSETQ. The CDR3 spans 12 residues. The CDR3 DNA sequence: TGCGCCAGCAGCTTGGCAGGTCACGAGCAGTACTTC. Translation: CASSLAGHEQYF.

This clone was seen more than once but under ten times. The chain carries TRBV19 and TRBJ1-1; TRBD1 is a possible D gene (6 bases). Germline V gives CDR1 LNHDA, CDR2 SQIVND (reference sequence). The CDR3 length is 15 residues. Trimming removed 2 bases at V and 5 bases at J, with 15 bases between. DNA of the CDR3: TGTGCCAGTAGTATACAGTCCAGGGGAAGGACTGAAGCTTTCTTT. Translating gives CASSIQSRGRTEAFF.

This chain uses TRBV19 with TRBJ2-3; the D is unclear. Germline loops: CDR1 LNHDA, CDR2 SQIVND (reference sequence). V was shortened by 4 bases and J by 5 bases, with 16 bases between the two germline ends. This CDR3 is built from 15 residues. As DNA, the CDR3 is TGTGCCAGTAGTAGACCGGGTCCGGTGGGAGATACGCAGTATTTT. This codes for CASSRPGPVGDTQYF.

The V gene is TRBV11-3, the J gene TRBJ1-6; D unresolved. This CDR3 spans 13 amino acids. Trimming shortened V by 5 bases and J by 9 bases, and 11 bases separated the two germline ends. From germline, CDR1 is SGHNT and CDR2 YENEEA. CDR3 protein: CASSLVVGSPLHF. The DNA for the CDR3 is TGTGCCAGCAGCCTAGTGGTTGGTTCACCCCTCCACTTT.

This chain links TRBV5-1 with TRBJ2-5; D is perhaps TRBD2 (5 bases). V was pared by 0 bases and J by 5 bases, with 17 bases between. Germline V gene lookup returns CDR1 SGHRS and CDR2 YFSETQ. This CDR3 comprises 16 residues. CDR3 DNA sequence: TGCGCCAGCAGCTTGGGGGCCGCGCAGCCGGGGGAGACCCAGTACTTC. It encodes CASSLGAAQPGETQYF.

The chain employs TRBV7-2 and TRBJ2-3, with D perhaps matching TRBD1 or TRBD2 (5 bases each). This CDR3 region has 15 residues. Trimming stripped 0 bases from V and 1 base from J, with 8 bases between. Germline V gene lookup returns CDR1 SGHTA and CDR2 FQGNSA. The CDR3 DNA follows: TGTGCCAGCAGCTTAGCGGTGGGACGCACAGATACGCAGTATTTT. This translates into CASSLAVGRTDTQYF.

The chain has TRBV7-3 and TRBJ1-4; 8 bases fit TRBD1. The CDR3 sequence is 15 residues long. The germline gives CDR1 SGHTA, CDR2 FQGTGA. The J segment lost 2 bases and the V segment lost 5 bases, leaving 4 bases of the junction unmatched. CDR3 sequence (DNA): TGTGCCAGCAGCGTTACAGGGGGTACTAATGAAAAACTGTTTTTT. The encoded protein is CASSVTGGTNEKLFF.

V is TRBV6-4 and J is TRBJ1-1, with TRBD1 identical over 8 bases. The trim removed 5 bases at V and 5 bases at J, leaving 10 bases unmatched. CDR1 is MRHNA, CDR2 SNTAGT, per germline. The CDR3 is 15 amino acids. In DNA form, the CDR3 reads TGTGCCAGCAGTCCCTCGACAGGGGAGTGGACTGAAGCTTTCTTT. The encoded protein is CASSPSTGEWTEAFF.

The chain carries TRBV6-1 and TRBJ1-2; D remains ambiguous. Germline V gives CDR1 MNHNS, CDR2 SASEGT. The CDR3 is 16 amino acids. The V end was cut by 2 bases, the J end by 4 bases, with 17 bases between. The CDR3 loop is CASSESTSGRGYGYTF. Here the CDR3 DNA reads TGTGCCAGCAGTGAATCAACATCCGGGCGGGGCTATGGCTACACCTTC.

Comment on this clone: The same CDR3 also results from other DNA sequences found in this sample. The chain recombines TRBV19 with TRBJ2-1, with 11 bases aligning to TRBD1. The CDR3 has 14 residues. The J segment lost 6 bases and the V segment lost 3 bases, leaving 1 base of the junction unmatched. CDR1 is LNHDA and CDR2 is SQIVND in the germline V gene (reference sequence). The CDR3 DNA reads TGTGCCAGTAGTATCGGGACAGGGGGCAATGAGCAGTTCTTC. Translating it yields CASSIGTGGNEQFF. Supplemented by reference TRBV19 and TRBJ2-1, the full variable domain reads DGGITQSPKYLFRKEGQNVTLSCEQNLNHDAMYWYRQDPGQGLRLIYYSQIVNDFQKGDIAEGYSVSREKKESFPLTVTSAQKNPTAFYLCASSIGTGGNEQFFGPGTRLTVL.

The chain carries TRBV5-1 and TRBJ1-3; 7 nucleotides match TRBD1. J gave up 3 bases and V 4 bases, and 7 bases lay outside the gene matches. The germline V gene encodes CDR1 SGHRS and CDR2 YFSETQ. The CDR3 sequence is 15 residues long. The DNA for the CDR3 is TGCGCCAGCAGCCCGGAACAGGGGCTTGGAAACACCATATATTTT. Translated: CASSPEQGLGNTIYF.

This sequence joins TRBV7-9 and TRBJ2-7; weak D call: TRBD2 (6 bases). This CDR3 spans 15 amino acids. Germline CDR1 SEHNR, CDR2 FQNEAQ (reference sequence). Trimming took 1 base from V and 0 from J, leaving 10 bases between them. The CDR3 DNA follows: TGTGCCAGCAGCTTAGGGGACTCCCTCTCCTACGAGCAGTACTTC. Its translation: CASSLGDSLSYEQYF.

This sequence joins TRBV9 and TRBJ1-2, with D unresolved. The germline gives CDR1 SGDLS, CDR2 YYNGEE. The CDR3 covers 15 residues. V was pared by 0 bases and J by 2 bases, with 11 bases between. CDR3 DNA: TGTGCCAGCAGCGTAGAAATCGGTCAGAACTATGGCTACACCTTC. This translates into CASSVEIGQNYGYTF. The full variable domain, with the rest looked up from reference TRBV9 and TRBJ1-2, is DSGVTQTPKHLITATGQRVTLRCSPRSGDLSVYWYQQSLDQGLQFLIQYYNGEERAKGNILERFSAQQFPDLHSELNLSSLELGDSALYFCASSVEIGQNYGYTFGSGTRLTVV.